A single sample is the source of the 9 T cell receptor beta chains below, sequenced in a study of shared clonotypes between healthy human individuals (dated by TCRdb to 2019 to 2021). Receptor libraries were prepared by the immunoSEQ multiplex PCR assay. TCRdb's version of the immuneACCESS table is confined to in-frame rearrangements and falls short of the full clone set. An unresolved V gene accounts for under half of the shortfall where checked; the remainder is of unknown origin. This sample lists fewer than 600,000 clones; around three quarters were detected once. Around 11% of the sample is in the top ten clones. Source material: PBMCs. These TCRs come from a woman between 35 and 50 years old in good health. Some clones in this sample may be carry-over from other donors' samples.

CDR3 coding DNA: TGTGCCAGCAGCAGGGACAGGGGGCAGCAGCCCCAGCATTTT. Its protein is CASSRDRGQQPQHF. This chain connects TRBV5-4 to TRBJ1-5; TRBD1 matches 12 bases. CDR1 and CDR2 (germline): SGHNT, YYREEE (reference sequence). Trimming removed 4 bases from V and 7 bases from J; junction bases left unmatched: 3. This CDR3 is 14 amino acids long.

The V and J genes are TRBV7-2 and TRBJ2-1; D gene unclear. CDR3 length: 16 amino acids. Trimming left V 4 bases short and J 8 bases short, with 21 bases between. From germline, CDR1 is SGHTA and CDR2 FQGNSA. The CDR3 DNA follows: TGTGCCAGCAGCTCAGGTAGGGCCAAGTCCTCCGATGAGCAGTTCTTC. Translation: CASSSGRAKSSDEQFF.

As for this clone: Being one base from a much bigger clone, this may be a read error. The same CDR3 can be traced to other DNA sequences in this sample. The J gene is TRBJ2-6, the V gene TRBV6-1, with D maybe TRBD1 (5 bases). The germline V gene has CDR1 MNHNS and CDR2 SASEGT. The CDR3 extends over 15 amino acids. CDR3 bases: TGTGCCAGCAGCGCTGACCCCTCTGGGGCCAACGTCCTGACCTTC. This translates into CASSADPSGANVLTF.

The chain is built from TRBV11-2 and TRBJ2-1; 7 bases align to TRBD2. Losses at the gene ends were 4 bases for V and 9 bases for J; bases not matched to a gene: 12. Germline loops: CDR1 SGHAT, CDR2 FQNNGV. The CDR3 runs 15 residues. The CDR3 DNA is TGTGCCAGCAGCTCTGGCTCGGCGGGAGTTAGTGAGCAGTTCTTC. It codes for CASSSGSAGVSEQFF.

Notes on this clone: With a far larger clone one base away, a read error is the likely cause. The sample contains more than one DNA sequence encoding this CDR3. V usage is TRBV9 and J usage is TRBJ2-7; 7 bases are shared with TRBD1. Germline lookup yields CDR1 SGDLS and CDR2 YYNGEE. The CDR3 extends over 14 amino acids. With V trimmed by 4 bases and J by 4 bases, 8 bases remained unmatched. In nucleotides, the CDR3 is TGTGCCAGCAGCCGCGGACAGGAGCCTTACGAGCAGTACTTC. It is translated as CASSRGQEPYEQYF.

Only one count was recorded for this clone. This rearrangement joins TRBV4-3 to TRBJ2-7; 8 bases map to TRBD1. This CDR3 region has 15 residues. The V segment lost 0 bases and the J segment 3 bases; nucleotides outside the gene matches: 4. The germline gives CDR1 LGHNA, CDR2 YSLEER. CDR3 DNA: TGCGCCAGCAGCCAAGAGCAGGGGGCCTTCTACGAGCAGTACTTC. Protein product: CASSQEQGAFYEQYF.

The chain joins TRBV30 to TRBJ2-1; the match to TRBD2 covers 10 bases. The CDR3 totals 15 residues. J was trimmed by 10 bases and V by 0 bases; bases with no gene match: 9. Germline V gene data show CDR1 as GTSNPN and CDR2 as SVGIG (reference sequence). The CDR3 DNA follows: TGTGCCTGGAGTGTACTAGGGGTAGCGGGAGGCGAGCAGTTCTTC. Translating it yields CAWSVLGVAGGEQFF. The full variable domain, in which reference TRBV30 and TRBJ2-1 provide the parts outside the CDR3, is SQTIHQWPATLVQPVGSPLSLECTVEGTSNPNLYWYRQAAGRGLQLLFYSVGIGQISSEVPQNLSASRPQDRQFILSSKKLLLSDSGFYLCAWSVLGVAGGEQFFGPGTRLTVL.

Turning to this clone: Other DNA sequences from this sample encode an identical CDR3 as well. This chain joins TRBV28 and TRBJ2-5; D is ambiguous. Trimming pared 2 bases from V and 3 bases from J, leaving 1 base between. Germline V lookup: CDR1 MDHEN, CDR2 SYDVKM. The length of the CDR3 is 11 residues. The CDR3 region has the DNA TGTGCCAGCAGTTTAAAAGAGACCCAGTACTTC. Protein sequence: CASSLKETQYF.

This clone was counted once. CDR3: CASSLVPGPGYGYTF. In nucleotides, the CDR3 is TGTGCCAGCAGCTTAGTTCCGGGGCCAGGGTATGGCTACACCTTC. The V call is TRBV7-2, the J call TRBJ1-2; a weak D match, TRBD1 (5 bases). Germline V lookup: CDR1 SGHTA, CDR2 FQGNSA. This CDR3 is built from 15 residues. V was pared by 1 base and J by 5 bases, with 14 bases between. The whole variable domain, filled in from reference TRBV7-2 and TRBJ1-2, reads GAGVSQSPSNKVTEKGKDVELRCDPISGHTALYWYRQSLGQGLEFLIYFQGNSAPDKSGLPSDRFSAERTGGSVSTLTIQRTQQEDSAVYLCASSLVPGPGYGYTFGSGTRLTVV.